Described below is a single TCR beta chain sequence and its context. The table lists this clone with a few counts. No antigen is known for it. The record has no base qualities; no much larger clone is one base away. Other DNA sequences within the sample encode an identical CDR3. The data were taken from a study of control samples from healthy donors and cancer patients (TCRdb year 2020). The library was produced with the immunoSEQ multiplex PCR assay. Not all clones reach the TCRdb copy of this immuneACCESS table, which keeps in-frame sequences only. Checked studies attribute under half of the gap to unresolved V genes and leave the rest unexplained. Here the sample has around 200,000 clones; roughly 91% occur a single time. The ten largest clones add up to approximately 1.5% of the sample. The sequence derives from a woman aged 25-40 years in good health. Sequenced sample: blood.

The nucleotide sequence is given as TGCGCCAGCAGCCAAGGGGTAGTGGGGTACAATGAGCAGTTCTTC. Translated, this is CASSQGVVGYNEQFF. Recombination linked TRBV4-1 to TRBJ2-1, with the identity of the D gene unclear. The V and J ends are trimmed by 1 base and 4 bases, leaving 11 bases between them. CDR1 and CDR2, looked up from the germline V gene, are MGHRA and YSYEKL. The CDR3 sequence holds 15 residues, the cysteine and phenylalanine included. The DNA shown is the 45-base CDR3, in frame from base 1.